This T cell receptor (beta chain) was sequenced during a study of T cells after yellow fever vaccination. One entry per CDR3 protein, called by TCRdb with MiXCR from the 5' RACE reads. Among approximately 600,000 distinct CDR3 sequences listed, roughly an eighth were seen once. This clonotype was detected only a few times. The clonotype was recovered from a man aged 25 to 40 who received the YFV17D yellow fever vaccine. The source material was PBMCs, sampled on the day of the yellow fever booster vaccination.

CDR3 sequence (DNA): TGTGCCACCAGCAGAGTAGCAGGGGGTAGTAGCACTGAAGCTTTCTTT. This gives the protein CATSRVAGGSSTEAFF. The chain employs TRBV15 and TRBJ1-1; 7 bases agree with TRBD1. The CDR3 extends over 16 amino acids. Looked up from germline, CDR1 is LNHNV and CDR2 is YYDKDF (reference sequence). The ends lost 1 base at V and 4 bases at J; junction bases unmatched: 9.